These 18 T cell receptor beta chains originate from one sample sequenced in a study of shared clonotypes between healthy human individuals. Some clones are missing from TCRdb's copy, which holds only in-frame ones; the method was immunoSEQ multiplex PCR. The sample holds roughly 760,000 clones; approximately 79% are singletons and the top ten take approximately 1.8%. The specimen sequenced was memory CD4+ T cells sorted from blood. The sample's subset: CD45RA-negative fraction. All receptors come from a woman aged 25 to 45 in good health.

The V call is TRBV7-9, the J call TRBJ2-7; 11 nucleotides match TRBD2. Trimming at V came to 1 base and at J to 5 bases, leaving 4 bases not matched to a gene. CDR3 length equals 15 residues. The germline V gene encodes CDR1 SEHNR and CDR2 FQNEAQ (reference sequence). For the CDR3, the DNA is TGTGCCAGCAGCTTAGGGACTAGCGGGCGGAACGAGCAGTACTTC. It is translated as CASSLGTSGRNEQYF.

This clone was seen a few times. The chain is built from TRBV19 and TRBJ1-2; possibly TRBD1 for D (6 bases). The CDR3 loop spans 15 amino acids. Germline CDR1 is LNHDA and CDR2 is SQIVND (reference sequence). Trimming cost V 5 bases and J 1 base, with 14 bases left between them. The CDR3 DNA follows: TGTGCCAGTAGTCGGACAGTTACTGGTAACTATGGCTACACCTTC. Translating gives CASSRTVTGNYGYTF.

This clone has ten or more counts. The CDR3 DNA reads TGTGCCAGCAGCACCACTTCCTTCCTCTGGGGCTACACCTTC. This codes for CASSTTSFLWGYTF. The V and J genes are TRBV7-2 and TRBJ1-2; D remains unclear. Between the trimmed V and J ends, which lost 5 bases and 8 bases, there was a span of 18 bases. The CDR3 is 14 residues long. CDR1 and CDR2 (germline): SGHTA, FQGNSA.

J is TRBJ1-1 and V is TRBV28; D might be TRBD1 (5 bases). Germline V gene lookup returns CDR1 MDHEN and CDR2 SYDVKM. CDR3 length equals 15 residues. V was pared by 5 bases and J by 1 base, with 14 bases between. The CDR3 bases are TGTGCCAGCAGTGCGTGGGGGTCGGGGAACACTGAAGCTTTCTTT. Protein product: CASSAWGSGNTEAFF.

In DNA, the CDR3 is TGTGCCAGTAGTGTGACAGGGGGCGCGGGTCAGCCCCAGCATTTT. Protein product: CASSVTGGAGQPQHF. The rearrangement uses TRBV19 and TRBJ1-5, with 10 bases fitting TRBD1. J was trimmed by 6 bases and V by 5 bases; bases with no gene match: 7. Germline lookup yields CDR1 LNHDA and CDR2 SQIVND (reference sequence). The length of the CDR3 is 15 residues.

V is TRBV11-3 and J is TRBJ2-1; D remains unclear. Germline V lookup: CDR1 SGHNT, CDR2 YENEEA. The CDR3 spans 15 residues. V dropped 0 bases and J dropped 4 bases, with 10 bases sitting between them. CDR3 bases: TGTGCCAGCAGCTTAGAGAGCCAAGGGTACAATGAGCAGTTCTTC. It translates to CASSLESQGYNEQFF. The complete variable domain, with remaining parts taken from reference TRBV11-3 and TRBJ2-1, reads EAGVVQSPRYKIIEKKQPVAFWCNPISGHNTLYWYLQNLGQGPELLIRYENEEAVDDSQLPKDRFSAERLKGVDSTLKIQPAELGDSAVYLCASSLESQGYNEQFFGPGTRLTVL.

The J gene is TRBJ2-1, the V gene TRBV2, with 8 bases lining up with TRBD1. This CDR3 spans 14 amino acids. V dropped 7 bases and J dropped 4; count of bases not matched to a gene: 6. From germline, CDR1 is SNHLY and CDR2 FYNNEI. CDR3 loop: CASTGQGVYNEQFF. The CDR3 coding sequence is TGTGCCAGCACTGGACAGGGAGTATACAATGAGCAGTTCTTC.

The gene calls are TRBV28 and TRBJ2-3; D unclear. The CDR3 totals 14 residues. The V gene lost 5 bases and the J gene lost 4 bases, with 13 bases spanning the gap. Germline CDR1 is MDHEN and CDR2 is SYDVKM. CDR3 loop: CASSPQVSADTQYF. CDR3 in DNA: TGTGCCAGCAGTCCCCAAGTCTCTGCAGATACGCAGTATTTT.

The chain has TRBV27 and TRBJ2-1; 7 bases align to TRBD2. V shed 10 bases, J shed 8 bases, and the junction held 11 bases outside the gene matches. Germline V gives CDR1 MNHEY, CDR2 SMNVEV (reference sequence). CDR3 length: 13 residues. In nucleotides, the CDR3 is TGTGCCACACGGGGACGAAGCGGGGATGAGCAGTTCTTC. This sequence encodes CATRGRSGDEQFF.

The chain carries TRBV7-3 and TRBJ2-2, with TRBD2 identical over 8 bases. Germline lookup yields CDR1 SGHTA and CDR2 FQGTGA. V gave up 5 bases and J gave up 1 base; unmatched junction bases: 3. The CDR3 sequence is 15 residues long. The CDR3 DNA sequence: TGTGCCAGCAGCCGACTAGCGCAGAACACCGGGGAGCTGTTTTTT. Residues: CASSRLAQNTGELFF.

The table lists this clone with many counts. The CDR3 DNA sequence: TGTGCCAGCAGCTTAGGCGGGATATACAATGAGCAGTTCTTC. Amino acid sequence: CASSLGGIYNEQFF. This chain uses TRBV7-3 with TRBJ2-1, with D tentatively TRBD2 (6 bases). The length of the CDR3 is 14 residues. Looked up from germline, CDR1 is SGHTA and CDR2 is FQGTGA. Trimming pared 2 bases from V and 4 bases from J, leaving 9 bases between.

The chain has TRBV14 and TRBJ2-7, with 13 positions matching TRBD2. CDR3 length: 15 residues. V lost 4 bases to trimming and J lost 10 bases; unmatched junction nucleotides: 10. Germline V gene sequence: CDR1 SGHDN, CDR2 FVKESK. CDR3 sequence (DNA): TGTGCCAGCAGCCCAGCCGGGACTAGCGGGAAAAGTCAGTACTTC. Translating it yields CASSPAGTSGKSQYF. The whole variable domain, remainder taken from reference TRBV14 and TRBJ2-7, is EAGVTQFPSHSVIEKGQTVTLRCDPISGHDNLYWYRRVMGKEIKFLLHFVKESKQDESGMPNNRFLAERTGGTYSTLKVQPAELEDSGVYFCASSPAGTSGKSQYFGPGTRLTVT.

This sequence joins TRBV14 and TRBJ1-2, with a weak D call TRBD1 (5 bases). This CDR3 is 14 amino acids long. Looked up from germline, CDR1 is SGHDN and CDR2 is FVKESK. The V gene lost 6 bases and the J gene lost 0 bases, with 11 bases spanning the gap. CDR3 sequence (DNA): TGTGCCAGCAGTCGGGACGCCACTAACTATGGCTACACCTTC. This gives the protein CASSRDATNYGYTF.

The CDR3 region is CASSYRPETQYF. The CDR3 DNA reads as TGTGCCAGCAGTTATCGTCCAGAGACCCAGTACTTC. The chain is built from TRBV6-5 and TRBJ2-5; D ambiguous. Trimming left V 3 bases short and J 4 bases short, with 6 bases between. Per the germline V gene, CDR1 is MNHEY and CDR2 is SVGAGI. The CDR3 extends over 12 amino acids.

V and J are TRBV7-2 and TRBJ1-2; 7 bases match TRBD1. Trimming took 5 bases from V and 0 from J; bases not matched to a gene: 9. The germline gives CDR1 SGHTA, CDR2 FQGNSA. This CDR3 is 16 amino acids long. The DNA for the CDR3 is TGTGCCAGCAGCCAAGGACAGGTTGTTACTAACTATGGCTACACCTTC. Translating gives CASSQGQVVTNYGYTF.

The rearrangement uses TRBV28 and TRBJ1-1; D is ambiguous. V dropped 1 base and J dropped 9 bases, with 12 bases sitting between them. The germline gives CDR1 MDHEN, CDR2 SYDVKM. This CDR3 has 13 residues. CDR3 bases: TGTGCCAGCAGTTTATTCGCCAAAGGCCAAGCTTTCTTT. This gives the protein CASSLFAKGQAFF.

The CDR3 here is CASSPLGRTGPPSYTF. As DNA, the CDR3 is TGTGCCAGCAGCCCTCTCGGGAGGACAGGACCGCCAAGCTACACCTTC. The genes are TRBV27 and TRBJ1-2, with 7 bases matching TRBD1. CDR1 is MNHEY and CDR2 is SMNVEV in the germline V gene (reference sequence). The CDR3 loop spans 16 amino acids. The V gene end was trimmed by 6 bases and the J gene end by 9 bases; junction bases not matched to a gene: 19.

The chain links TRBV21-1 to TRBJ2-1. TRBV21-1 is deemed a pseudogene. This CDR3 is 21 amino acids long. CDR3 residues: CASSKMFRDRDMGGGDNEQFF. CDR3 bases: TGTGCCAGCAGCAAAATGTTTCGCGACAGGGATATGGGGGGAGGGGACAATGAGCAGTTCTTC.